This is a list of T cell receptor beta chains from one sample in a study of siplizumab effects on memory and regulatory T cells. Measured with immunoSEQ multiplex PCR; TCRdb has only the in-frame clones, and not every one. The data hold 100,000 or so clones, with about 90% observed a single time. Sequenced input: Tregs sorted from blood. These receptors were collected from a human donor in good health. Both conserved end residues are trimmed from each CDR3. The D gene is left open where the match is weak. Size tells how often a clone was seen (once, few, many) or the class of an expanded clone, and some rows leave it out.

clone size	V gene	D gene	J gene	CDR3 protein
NA	TRBV5-6	NA	TRBJ1-1	ASSLDRRGAF
NA	TRBV19	TRBD1	TRBJ1-1	ASSMIVTRGATEAF
NA	TRBV19	TRBD2	TRBJ2-1	ATSLTSGYNEQF
NA	TRBV19	NA	TRBJ2-4	ASSRRGGIETQY
once	TRBV7-8	NA	TRBJ1-3	ASSLLGRSSGNTIY
NA	TRBV20-1	NA	TRBJ2-7	SARQAYEQY
NA	TRBV9	TRBD2	TRBJ2-3	ASSVVAGATTDTQY
NA	TRBV11-3	NA	TRBJ2-2	ASSLGGAGELF
NA	TRBV7-9	TRBD1	TRBJ2-7	ASSFGQGLGEQY
NA	TRBV6-1	TRBD1	TRBJ1-1	ASSWGGTANTEAF
NA	TRBV4-1	NA	TRBJ2-3	ASSQDPPSGGRVDTQY
NA	TRBV27	TRBD1	TRBJ2-3	ASSPGQGYADTQY
once	TRBV5-1	NA	TRBJ2-1	ASSFIEGFNEQF
once	TRBV7-8	NA	TRBJ1-1	ASSLEGSNTEAF
few	TRBV29-1	NA	TRBJ1-1	SVASGTEAF
NA	TRBV7-3	TRBD1	TRBJ2-7	ASSPDRFNEQY
NA	TRBV28	NA	TRBJ1-2	ASSPLGIGGGYT
NA	TRBV5-4	NA	TRBJ2-7	ASSLNSRGGEQY
NA	TRBV4-1	NA	TRBJ1-2	ASSQQLPTHTLPYGYT
NA	TRBV5-1	NA	TRBJ2-5	ASSNEGRETQY
NA	TRBV6-1	NA	TRBJ1-3	ASSKSGGNTIY
NA	TRBV12-2	NA	TRBJ1-6	ASRLAGWDARSPLH
NA	TRBV18	NA	TRBJ2-2	ASSPLAINTGELF
once	TRBV28	NA	TRBJ1-4	ASSFPPGTNGAKLF
NA	TRBV19	NA	TRBJ2-5	ASSIDLGEKETQY
once	TRBV5-1	NA	TRBJ2-6	ASSLVGAGANVLT
NA	TRBV6-5	NA	TRBJ1-5	ASSYYRSNQPQH
NA	TRBV29-1	TRBD1	TRBJ2-6	SVGQARTLGANVLT
NA	TRBV7-9	NA	TRBJ2-1	ASSNQIRRGNEQF
NA	TRBV9	NA	TRBJ2-2	ASSPGTSNTGELF
NA	TRBV28	NA	TRBJ2-7	ASSLTGANYEQY
NA	TRBV4-1	TRBD2	TRBJ2-3	ASSQRLAGEDTQY
NA	TRBV18	TRBD2	TRBJ2-7	ASSLSGTSDYEQY
NA	TRBV28	NA	TRBJ2-7	ASSSITGTPYEQY
NA	TRBV30	NA	TRBJ1-2	AWSVLRATWGGYT
once	TRBV12-5	NA	TRBJ2-5	ASGLVGETQY
NA	TRBV30	NA	TRBJ2-2	ASYQGAGELF
NA	TRBV9	NA	TRBJ2-3	ASSVGNEPGDTQY